Listed below are T cell receptor beta chains from one sample, sequenced in a study of T cell repertoires and HLA-DP antigens. Clones were sequenced by immunoSEQ multiplex PCR, and TCRdb holds only the in-frame ones, with some missing. This table holds approximately 100,000 clones, roughly 86% found once. Their cognate antigens are unknown. Sequencing used CD4+ T cells from PBMCs. The receptor source for this set is a man aged 45-60 years in good health and CMV-seronegative. Both conserved end residues are part of each CDR3. Fields, in order: V gene, clone size, J gene, D gene, CDR3 DNA, CDR3 protein. D genes are given only for firm matches. Size tells how often a clone was seen (once, few, many) or the class of an expanded clone, and some rows leave it out.

TRBV10-3	-	TRBJ1-2	-	TGTGCCATCAGTGAGGTCCCCCTCACCTATGGCTACACCTTC	CAISEVPLTYGYTF
TRBV7-9	-	TRBJ2-1	-	TGTGCCAGCAGCTTAGCCCGGAGTAGTTTTGGTGAGCAGTTCTTC	CASSLARSSFGEQFF
TRBV6-4	few	TRBJ2-3	TRBD2	TGTGCCAGCAGTGAGCGGGGGGGCACAGATACGCAGTATTTT	CASSERGGTDTQYF
TRBV11-1	-	TRBJ1-2	TRBD1	TGTGCCAGGACAGGGTATGGCTACACCTTC	CARTGYGYTF
TRBV7-2	-	TRBJ1-6	TRBD1	TGTGCCAGCAGCCAGGGGGCCGTGTCATATTCACCCCTCCACTTT	CASSQGAVSYSPLHF
TRBV7-2	-	TRBJ1-5	TRBD1	TGTGCCAGCAGCTTAGACAGGGGAGGACAGCCCCAGCATTTT	CASSLDRGGQPQHF
TRBV7-2	-	TRBJ1-3	-	TGTGCCAGCAGCCAGGGACGTCTCTCTGGAAACACCATATATTTT	CASSQGRLSGNTIYF
TRBV28	-	TRBJ2-1	-	TGTGCCAGCACACAGGGGGGACTAGCCCATGAGCAGTTCTTC	CASTQGGLAHEQFF
TRBV11-2	-	TRBJ2-7	-	TGTGCCAGCAGCCTCCGAGGCAGACGCAGCTCCTACGAGCAGTACTTC	CASSLRGRRSSYEQYF
TRBV5-4	-	TRBJ2-3	-	TGTGCCAGCAGCTTGGTAGGCCGTACCACAGATACGCAGTATTTT	CASSLVGRTTDTQYF
TRBV10-3	-	TRBJ2-1	-	TGTGCCATCAGTACGGGACCTAATGAGCAGTTCTTC	CAISTGPNEQFF
TRBV5-8	-	TRBJ2-5	TRBD1	TGTGCCAGCAGCCGAGACAGGGGGGAGACCCAGTACTTC	CASSRDRGETQYF